Listed below are T cell receptor beta chains from one sample, sequenced in a study of cytomegalovirus exposure and HLA in healthy donors. Assay used: immunoSEQ multiplex PCR; TCRdb lists only in-frame clones, some missing. The sample has about 120,000 clones, over 60% seen once. The source material was PBMCs. These receptors were taken from a woman aged 35 to 49 in good health and CMV-seronegative. CDR3s leave out the opening cysteine and the closing phenylalanine or tryptophan. A D gene is named only where the DNA matches it firmly.

TRBJ2-1 . TRBV28 ASSRTSYNEQF
TRBJ2-7 TRBD1 TRBV6-5 ASSIQGARYEQY
TRBJ2-1 TRBD1 TRBV28 ASTPWGQGYNEQF
TRBJ2-1 TRBD1 TRBV6-4 ASRVDRGVNEQF
TRBJ2-7 TRBD1 TRBV7-6 ASSPGGGTGGYEQY
TRBJ1-5 . TRBV28 ASSLSGIRTLPKH
TRBJ2-3 . TRBV18 ASSPRSAGVTDTQY
TRBJ1-1 . TRBV5-6 ASSGRYTEAF
TRBJ1-3 . TRBV7-9 ASSLMEFSGNTIY
TRBJ2-2 TRBD2 TRBV7-9 ASSSPTSGDTGELF
TRBJ2-2 . TRBV2 ASSRFDRFNTGELF
TRBJ2-5 TRBD1 TRBV25-1 ASSELGTTGAKETQY
TRBJ2-3 . TRBV6-5 ASSYTGSTDTQY
TRBJ2-2 TRBD1 TRBV5-1 ASRSRQGGFGELF
TRBJ1-5 TRBD1 TRBV28 ASSLDRGNQPQH
TRBJ1-1 . TRBV10-1 ASSQNAVFSEAF
TRBJ2-1 . TRBV21-1 ASSNRGTRTYNEQF
TRBJ1-5 TRBD1 TRBV28 ASSPSGQNNQPQH
TRBJ1-5 . TRBV11-2 ASSPNPGYSNQPQH
TRBJ1-2 TRBD1 TRBV25-1 ASSGPGQGRGGYT
TRBJ2-5 TRBD2 TRBV7-9 ASSLGLAGVETQY
TRBJ2-7 . TRBV6-1 ASSSGPGEY
TRBJ1-1 . TRBV19 ASSPQGPNTEAF
TRBJ2-7 TRBD2 TRBV5-1 ASRDYYEQY
TRBJ2-1 TRBD2 TRBV28 ASWAGGYNEQF
TRBJ2-1 . TRBV19 ASSTDRDNEQF
TRBJ2-3 . TRBV28 ASSPYRGITDTQY
TRBJ1-1 . TRBV7-9 ASRSPKRGYTEAF
TRBJ2-7 . TRBV4-1 ASSQDVRGYEQY
TRBJ1-1 . TRBV7-2 ASSLGQNTEAF
TRBJ1-1 . TRBV19 ASSSPSRGGEAF
TRBJ1-5 TRBD1 TRBV27 ASRPGTGANQPQH
TRBJ1-2 TRBD1 TRBV19 ASSITRGQSYGYT
TRBJ1-2 . TRBV6-5 ASSGTGGTYGYT
TRBJ1-2 TRBD1 TRBV6-5 ASSEPGQGWGYT
TRBJ2-2 TRBD2 TRBV19 ASSTTRGVTGELF
TRBJ2-7 . TRBV5-4 ASSERGTGGYEQY
TRBJ1-1 TRBD1 TRBV18 ASSPGQHNTEAF
TRBJ2-1 TRBD2 TRBV7-9 ASSNELLASGSYYNEQF
TRBJ2-1 . TRBV7-9 ASSFLKTSMVRLNEQF
TRBJ1-2 . TRBV10-3 AISETSGLGGGYT
TRBJ2-5 . TRBV7-2 ASRKHRGTVQETQY
TRBJ1-1 . TRBV18 ASSPRVRGGTEAF